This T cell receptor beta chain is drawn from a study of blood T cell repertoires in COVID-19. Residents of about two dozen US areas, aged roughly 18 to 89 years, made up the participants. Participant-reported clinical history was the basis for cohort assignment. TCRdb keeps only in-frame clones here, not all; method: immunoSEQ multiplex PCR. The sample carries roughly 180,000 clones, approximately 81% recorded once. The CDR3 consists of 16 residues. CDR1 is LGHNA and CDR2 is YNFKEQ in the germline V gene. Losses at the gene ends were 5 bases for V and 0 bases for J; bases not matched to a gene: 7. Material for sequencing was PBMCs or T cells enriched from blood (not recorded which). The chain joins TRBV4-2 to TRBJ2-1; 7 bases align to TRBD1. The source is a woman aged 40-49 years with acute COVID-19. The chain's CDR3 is CASSAGAGGSYNEQFF. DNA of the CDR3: TGTGCCAGCAGCGCAGGCGCAGGGGGCTCCTACAATGAGCAGTTCTTC.